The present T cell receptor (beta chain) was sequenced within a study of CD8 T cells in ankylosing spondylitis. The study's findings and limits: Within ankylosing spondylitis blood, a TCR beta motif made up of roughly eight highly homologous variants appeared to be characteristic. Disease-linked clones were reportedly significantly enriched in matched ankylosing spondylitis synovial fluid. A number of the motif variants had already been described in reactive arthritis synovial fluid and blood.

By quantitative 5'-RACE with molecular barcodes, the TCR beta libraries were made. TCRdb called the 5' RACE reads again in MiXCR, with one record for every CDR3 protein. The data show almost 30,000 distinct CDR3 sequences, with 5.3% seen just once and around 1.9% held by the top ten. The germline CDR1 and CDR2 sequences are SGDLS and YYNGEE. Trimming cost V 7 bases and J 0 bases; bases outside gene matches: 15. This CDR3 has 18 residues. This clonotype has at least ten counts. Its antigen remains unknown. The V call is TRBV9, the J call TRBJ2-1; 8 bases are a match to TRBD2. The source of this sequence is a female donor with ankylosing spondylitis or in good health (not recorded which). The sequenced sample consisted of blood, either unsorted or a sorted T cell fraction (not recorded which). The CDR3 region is CASARTPGGGSSYNEQFF. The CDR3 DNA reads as TGTGCCAGCGCTCGGACCCCGGGGGGGGGCAGCTCCTACAATGAGCAGTTCTTC.